This T cell receptor (beta chain) was obtained from a study of OX40 agonist ivuxolimab in advanced cancers. Germline CDR1 is SGDLS and CDR2 is YYNGEE. The CDR3 sequence is 14 residues long. Trimming removed 3 bases from V and 2 bases from J, with 12 bases in between. Using immunoSEQ multiplex PCR, the repertoire was profiled, and TCRdb retains in-frame clones only, with some absent. The sample lists about 44,000 clones, roughly nine tenths occurring once. This TCR was recovered from an adult with an advanced solid tumor such as melanoma, head and neck, liver or kidney cancer. The sample in question was CD4+ or CD8+ T cells sorted from blood, obtained in a trial of the OX40 agonist ivuxolimab. This chain uses TRBV9 with TRBJ2-7; no firm D call. The CDR3 here is CASSAELSAYEQYF. CDR3 nucleotides: TGTGCCAGCAGCGCGGAACTATCTGCCTACGAGCAGTACTTC. The full variable domain, completed using reference TRBV9 and TRBJ2-7, is DSGVTQTPKHLITATGQRVTLRCSPRSGDLSVYWYQQSLDQGLQFLIQYYNGEERAKGNILERFSAQQFPDLHSELNLSSLELGDSALYFCASSAELSAYEQYFGPGTRLTVT.